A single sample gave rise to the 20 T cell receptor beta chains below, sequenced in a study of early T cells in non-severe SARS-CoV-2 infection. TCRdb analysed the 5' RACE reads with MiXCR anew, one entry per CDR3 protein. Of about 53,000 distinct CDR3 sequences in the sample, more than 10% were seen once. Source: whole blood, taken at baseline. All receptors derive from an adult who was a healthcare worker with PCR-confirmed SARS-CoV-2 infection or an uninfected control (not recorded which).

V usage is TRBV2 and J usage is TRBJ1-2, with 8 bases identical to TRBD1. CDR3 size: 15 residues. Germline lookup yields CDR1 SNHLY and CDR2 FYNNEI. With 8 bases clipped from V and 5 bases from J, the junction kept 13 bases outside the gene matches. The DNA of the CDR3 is TGTGCCAGCGGAGAGACAGGGGCGGAAGGGTATGGCTACACCTTC. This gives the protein CASGETGAEGYGYTF.

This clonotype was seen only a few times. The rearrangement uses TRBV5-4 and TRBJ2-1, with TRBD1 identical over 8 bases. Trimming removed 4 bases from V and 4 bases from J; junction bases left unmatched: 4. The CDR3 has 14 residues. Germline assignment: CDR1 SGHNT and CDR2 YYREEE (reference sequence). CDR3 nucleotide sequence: TGTGCCAGCAGCCCGGACAGGGATTACAATGAGCAGTTCTTC. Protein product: CASSPDRDYNEQFF. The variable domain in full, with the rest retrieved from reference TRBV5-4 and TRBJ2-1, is ETGVTQSPTHLIKTRGQQVTLRCSSQSGHNTVSWYQQALGQGPQFIFQYYREEENGRGNFPPRFSGLQFPNYSSELNVNALELDDSALYLCASSPDRDYNEQFFGPGTRLTVL.

CDR3 coding DNA: TGCGCCAGCAGTGAGTCTTTTCCCAACAATAATTCACCCCTCCACTTT. Translation gives CASSESFPNNNSPLHF. V and J are TRBV10-2 and TRBJ1-6; D gene ambiguous. Trimming shortened V by 0 bases and J by 5 bases, and 11 bases separated the two germline ends. The CDR3 totals 16 residues. The germline V gene has CDR1 WSHSY and CDR2 SAAADI.

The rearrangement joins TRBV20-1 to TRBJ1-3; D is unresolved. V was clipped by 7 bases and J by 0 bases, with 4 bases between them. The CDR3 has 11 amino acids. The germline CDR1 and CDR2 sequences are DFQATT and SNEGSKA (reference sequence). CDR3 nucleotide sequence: TGCAGTGGACACTCTGGAAACACCATATATTTT. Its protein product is CSGHSGNTIYF.

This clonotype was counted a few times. CDR3 sequence (DNA): TGTGCCAGCAGTTACTCGAGGGGTTTGGCAGATACGCAGTATTTT. Residues: CASSYSRGLADTQYF. V and J are TRBV6-5 and TRBJ2-3; either TRBD1 or TRBD2 may fit D (5 bases each). This CDR3 has 15 residues. CDR1 is MNHEY, CDR2 SVGAGI, per germline. V was pared by 0 bases and J by 4 bases, with 11 bases between.

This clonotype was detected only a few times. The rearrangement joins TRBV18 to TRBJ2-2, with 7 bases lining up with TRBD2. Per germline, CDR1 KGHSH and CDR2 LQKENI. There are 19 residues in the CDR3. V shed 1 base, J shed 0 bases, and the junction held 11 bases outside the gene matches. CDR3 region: CASSPLVKREVSNTGELFF. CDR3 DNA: TGTGCCAGCTCACCACTGGTGAAACGGGAGGTGTCGAACACCGGGGAGCTGTTTTTT.

CDR3 DNA: TGCGCCAGCAGCCAACAGCGGGAGGGAGCGGAGACCCAGTACTTC. Its translation is CASSQQREGAETQYF. The chain is built from TRBV4-3 and TRBJ2-5; 10 nucleotides match TRBD2. The CDR3 loop spans 15 amino acids. J gave up 5 bases and V 2 bases, and 5 bases lay outside the gene matches. Germline V CDR1 and CDR2: LGHNA, YSLEER.

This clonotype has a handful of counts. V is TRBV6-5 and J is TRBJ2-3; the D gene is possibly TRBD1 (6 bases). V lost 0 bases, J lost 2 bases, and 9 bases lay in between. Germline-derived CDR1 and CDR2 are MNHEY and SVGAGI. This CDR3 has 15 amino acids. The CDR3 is CASSYSNRATDTQYF. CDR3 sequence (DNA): TGTGCCAGCAGTTACTCTAACAGGGCCACAGATACGCAGTATTTT.

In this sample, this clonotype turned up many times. DNA of the CDR3: TGTGCCAGCAGCTTATATGGGACCGAGCAGTTCTTC. As protein: CASSLYGTEQFF. The chain recombines TRBV7-2 with TRBJ2-1; D could derive from TRBD1 or TRBD2 (5 bases each). The CDR3 has 12 amino acids. The germline V gene has CDR1 SGHTA and CDR2 FQGNSA. V was pared by 2 bases and J by 10 bases, with 9 bases between.

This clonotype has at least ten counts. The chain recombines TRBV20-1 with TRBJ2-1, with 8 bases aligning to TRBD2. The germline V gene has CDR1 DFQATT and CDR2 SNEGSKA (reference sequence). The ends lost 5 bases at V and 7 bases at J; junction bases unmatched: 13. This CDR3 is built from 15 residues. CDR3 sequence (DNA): TGCAGTGCTTGGGGACTAGTCTTTATTTCGAATGAGCAGTTCTTC. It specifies CSAWGLVFISNEQFF.

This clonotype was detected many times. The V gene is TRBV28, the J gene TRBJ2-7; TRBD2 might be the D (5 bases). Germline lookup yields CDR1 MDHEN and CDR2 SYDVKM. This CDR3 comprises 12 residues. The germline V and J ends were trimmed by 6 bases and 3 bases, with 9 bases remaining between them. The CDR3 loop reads CASSLEGYEQYF. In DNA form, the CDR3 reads TGTGCCAGCAGCTTAGAGGGCTACGAGCAGTACTTC.

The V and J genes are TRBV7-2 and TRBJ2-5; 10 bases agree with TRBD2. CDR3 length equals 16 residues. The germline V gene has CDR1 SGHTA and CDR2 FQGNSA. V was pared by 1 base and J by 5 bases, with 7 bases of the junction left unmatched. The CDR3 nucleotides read TGTGCCAGCAGCTTAGTTTGGAGCGGGAGGGCGGAGACCCAGTACTTC. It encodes CASSLVWSGRAETQYF.

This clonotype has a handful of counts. The CDR3 DNA follows: TGTGCCAGCAGCCAAGACCGACAGAACTATGGCTACACCTTC. Its translation: CASSQDRQNYGYTF. The chain uses TRBV3-1 and TRBJ1-2, with D perhaps TRBD1 (5 bases). CDR1 is LGHDT and CDR2 is YNNKEL in the germline V gene (reference sequence). Trimming shortened V by 0 bases and J by 2 bases, and 7 bases separated the two germline ends. The CDR3 has 14 residues.

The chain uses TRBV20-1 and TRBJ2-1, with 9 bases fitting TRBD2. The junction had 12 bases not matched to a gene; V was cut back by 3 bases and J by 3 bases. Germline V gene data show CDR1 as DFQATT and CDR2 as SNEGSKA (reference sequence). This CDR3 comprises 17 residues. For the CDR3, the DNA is TGCAGTGCTAGTGGGGGTAGCGGGAGCTCCCACTACAATGAGCAGTTCTTC. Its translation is CSASGGSGSSHYNEQFF.

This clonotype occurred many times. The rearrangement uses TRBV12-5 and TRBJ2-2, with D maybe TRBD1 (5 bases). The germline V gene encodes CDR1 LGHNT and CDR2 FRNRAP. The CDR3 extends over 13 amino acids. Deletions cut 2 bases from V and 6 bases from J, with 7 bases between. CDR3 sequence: CASGLLRAGELFF. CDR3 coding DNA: TGTGCTAGTGGTTTGCTCAGGGCCGGGGAGCTGTTTTTT.

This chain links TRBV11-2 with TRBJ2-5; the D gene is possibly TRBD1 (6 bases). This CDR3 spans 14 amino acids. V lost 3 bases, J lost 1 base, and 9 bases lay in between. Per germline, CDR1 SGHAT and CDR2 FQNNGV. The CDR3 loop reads CASSLDRAQETQYF. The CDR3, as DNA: TGTGCCAGCAGCTTGGACAGAGCCCAAGAGACCCAGTACTTC. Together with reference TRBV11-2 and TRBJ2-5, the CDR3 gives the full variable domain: EAGVAQSPRYKIIEKRQSVAFWCNPISGHATLYWYQQILGQGPKLLIQFQNNGVVDDSQLPKDRFSAERLKGVDSTLKIQPAKLEDSAVYLCASSLDRAQETQYFGPGTRLLVL.

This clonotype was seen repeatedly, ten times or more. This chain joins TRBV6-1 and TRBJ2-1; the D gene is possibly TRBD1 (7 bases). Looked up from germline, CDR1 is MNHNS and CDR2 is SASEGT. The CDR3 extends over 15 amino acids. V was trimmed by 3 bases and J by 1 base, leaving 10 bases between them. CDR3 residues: CASSEPGGSYNEQFF. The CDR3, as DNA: TGTGCCAGCAGTGAGCCAGGGGGGTCCTACAATGAGCAGTTCTTC.

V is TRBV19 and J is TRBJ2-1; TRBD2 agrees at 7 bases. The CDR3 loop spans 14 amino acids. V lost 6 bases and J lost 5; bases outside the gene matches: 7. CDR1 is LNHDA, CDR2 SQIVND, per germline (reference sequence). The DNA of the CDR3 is TGTGCCAGTAGGGGACTAAGCCTCGACAATGAGCAGTTCTTC. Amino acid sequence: CASRGLSLDNEQFF.

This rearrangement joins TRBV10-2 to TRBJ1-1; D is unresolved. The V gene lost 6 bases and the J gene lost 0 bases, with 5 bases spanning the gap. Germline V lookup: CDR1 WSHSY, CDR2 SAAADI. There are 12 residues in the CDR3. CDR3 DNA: TGCGCCAGCAGCCCTCTGAACACTGAAGCTTTCTTT. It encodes CASSPLNTEAFF.

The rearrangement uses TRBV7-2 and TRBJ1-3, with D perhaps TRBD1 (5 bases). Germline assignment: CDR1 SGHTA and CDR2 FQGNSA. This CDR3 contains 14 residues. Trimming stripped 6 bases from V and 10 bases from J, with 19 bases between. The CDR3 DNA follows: TGTACCAGCAGACCGACAGCAGGCTCGAATACCATATATTTT. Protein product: CTSRPTAGSNTIYF.